These 29 T cell receptor beta chains came from one sample sequenced in a study of cytomegalovirus exposure and HLA in healthy donors. The primer mix had 60 Vbeta and 13 Jbeta primers. Produced via immunoSEQ multiplex PCR; TCRdb's table is partial and in-frame only. The sample has 150,000 to 200,000 clones; almost 80% are singletons. The specimen sequenced was PBMCs. These receptors originate from a woman in her fifties or sixties in good health and CMV-seropositive.

J is TRBJ1-4 and V is TRBV4-1; weak D call: TRBD1 (5 bases). CDR3 size: 19 residues. Germline CDR1 and CDR2: MGHRA and YSYEKL. V was clipped by 4 bases and J by 3 bases, with 24 bases between them. The CDR3 bases are TGCGCCAGCAGCCCTAGCCCCCTTACCCGGCGGGGGTCTAATGAAAAACTGTTTTTT. This codes for CASSPSPLTRRGSNEKLFF.

The chain is built from TRBV28 and TRBJ1-3; D remains ambiguous. Germline lookup yields CDR1 MDHEN and CDR2 SYDVKM. The CDR3 has 14 amino acids. The germline V and J ends were trimmed by 2 bases and 0 bases, with 5 bases remaining between them. The CDR3 coding sequence is TGTGCCAGCAGTTTACAGTACTCTGGAAACACCATATATTTT. Translation gives CASSLQYSGNTIYF.

In this sample, this clone turned up once. The V and J genes are TRBV7-9 and TRBJ1-4; 10 nucleotides align to TRBD1. CDR1 and CDR2 (germline): SEHNR, FQNEAQ (reference sequence). The CDR3 runs 17 residues. Trimming took 3 bases from V and 0 from J; bases not matched to a gene: 4. CDR3 in amino acids: CASSFPTGGSTNEKLFF. The DNA for the CDR3 is TGTGCCAGCAGCTTTCCGACAGGGGGCTCAACTAATGAAAAACTGTTTTTT.

The chain combines TRBV15 with TRBJ1-1; D is possibly TRBD1 (5 bases). CDR1 LNHNV and CDR2 YYDKDF come from the germline V gene (reference sequence). Trimming stripped 0 bases from V and 6 bases from J, with 14 bases between. This CDR3 is built from 15 residues. CDR3 bases: TGTGCCACCAGCAGAGATCTGAAGGGGTCCTCTGAAGCTTTCTTT. This encodes CATSRDLKGSSEAFF.

J is TRBJ1-1 and V is TRBV25-1; D call uncertain. The CDR3 consists of 15 residues. Germline CDR1 reads MGHDK; CDR2 reads SYGVNS. Trimming stripped 2 bases from V and 5 bases from J, with 15 bases between. As DNA, the CDR3 is TGTGCCAGCAGTGAAGCGGAGGGAGGGTGGACTGAAGCTTTCTTT. Protein product: CASSEAEGGWTEAFF.

Concerning this clone itself: The same CDR3 is also encoded by other DNA sequences in this sample. V and J are TRBV5-1 and TRBJ1-4; D call uncertain. Trimming stripped 0 bases from V and 0 bases from J, with 6 bases between. CDR3 size: 15 residues. Germline V gene data show CDR1 as SGHRS and CDR2 as YFSETQ. The CDR3 reads CASSLGSATNEKLFF. Written as DNA, the CDR3 is TGCGCCAGCAGCTTGGGGTCAGCAACTAATGAAAAACTGTTTTTT.

For this clone: Sequence at one end of the junction differs from germline and may be a read error. The chain couples TRBV7-7 to TRBJ2-3; D not resolved. This CDR3 has 14 amino acids. Germline CDR1 is SSHAT and CDR2 is FNYEAQ (reference sequence). CDR3 loop: CASSLYPGTDTQYF. Here the CDR3 DNA reads TGTGCTAGCAGCTTATATCCAGGCACAGATACGCAGTATTTT.

This chain joins TRBV7-9 and TRBJ2-3; 9 bases agree with TRBD2. Germline trimming cut 3 bases from V and 3 bases from J; bases unmatched to any gene: 4. This CDR3 spans 15 amino acids. The germline V gene has CDR1 SEHNR and CDR2 FQNEAQ (reference sequence). The CDR3 loop reads CASSFSGGPTDTQYF. DNA of the CDR3: TGTGCCAGCAGCTTCAGCGGGGGGCCGACAGATACGCAGTATTTT.

This sequence joins TRBV6-4 and TRBJ2-7; 9 bases agree with TRBD1. After removal of 6 bases from V and 7 bases from J, the junction contained 10 bases not matched to a gene. This CDR3 is built from 14 residues. The V gene's germline CDR1 is MRHNA and CDR2 SNTAGT. The CDR3 DNA follows: TGTGCCAGCAGCCCTGACAGGGGGATTGGAGAGCAGTACTTC. As protein: CASSPDRGIGEQYF.

The chain links TRBV19 to TRBJ2-2, with 8 nucleotides matching TRBD2. The CDR3 spans 11 residues. The V and J ends lost 9 bases and 6 bases, in that order; junction bases with no gene match: 0. Germline V gene sequence: CDR1 LNHDA, CDR2 SQIVND (reference sequence). CDR3 nucleotides: TGTGCCAGCGGGGGGGCCGGGGAGCTGTTTTTT. This sequence encodes CASGGAGELFF.

The rearrangement joins TRBV6-5 to TRBJ2-7, with 7 nucleotides matching TRBD2. V lost 8 bases to trimming and J lost 1 base; unmatched junction nucleotides: 5. Germline V gives CDR1 MNHEY, CDR2 SVGAGI. This CDR3 contains 13 residues. The CDR3 here is CASGGGTSYEQYF. The CDR3 region has the DNA TGTGCCAGCGGGGGGGGAACTTCCTACGAGCAGTACTTC.

V and J are TRBV6-6 and TRBJ1-1; D is possibly TRBD1 (6 bases). The V gene's germline CDR1 is MNHNY and CDR2 SVGAGI (reference sequence). The V and J ends lost 5 bases and 0 bases respectively, with 13 bases between them. This CDR3 spans 15 amino acids. CDR3 sequence reads: CASSDGTTMNTEAFF. CDR3 bases: TGTGCCAGCAGTGATGGGACAACTATGAACACTGAAGCTTTCTTT.

This clone was counted a few times. The chain links TRBV2 to TRBJ2-7, with TRBD1 matching over 11 bases. V gave up 5 bases and J gave up 3 bases; unmatched junction bases: 6. CDR1 and CDR2 (germline): SNHLY, FYNNEI. The CDR3 is 15 amino acids. Here the CDR3 DNA reads TGTGCCAGCAGTTCTACCGGGACAGGGGGCTACGAGCAGTACTTC. This codes for CASSSTGTGGYEQYF.

The chain carries TRBV4-3 and TRBJ2-7, with TRBD1 identical over 7 bases. The CDR3 is made up of 15 amino acids. Trimming at V came to 1 base and at J to 2 bases, leaving 5 bases not matched to a gene. Germline-derived CDR1 and CDR2 are LGHNA and YSLEER. The CDR3 nucleotides are TGCGCCAGCAGCCAAGTAAGGACAGGTCCCTACGAGCAGTACTTC. This codes for CASSQVRTGPYEQYF.

This clone came up once. The genes are TRBV28 and TRBJ1-6; 9 bases match TRBD1. The CDR3 is made up of 17 amino acids. The J segment lost 6 bases and the V segment lost 4 bases, leaving 10 bases of the junction unmatched. Germline V gene lookup returns CDR1 MDHEN and CDR2 SYDVKM. The CDR3 loop is CASSYLTGTGINSPLHF. The DNA for the CDR3 is TGTGCCAGCAGTTATCTAACCGGGACAGGGATTAATTCACCCCTCCACTTT. The full variable domain, completed using reference TRBV28 and TRBJ1-6, is DVKVTQSSRYLVKRTGEKVFLECVQDMDHENMFWYRQDPGLGLRLIYFSYDVKMKEKGDIPEGYSVSREKKERFSLILESASTNQTSMYLCASSYLTGTGINSPLHFGNGTRLTVT.

CDR3 amino acids: CASSQGRGGDGYTF. Written as DNA, the CDR3 is TGTGCCAGCAGTCAAGGGAGGGGGGGTGATGGCTACACCTTC. This chain uses TRBV28 with TRBJ1-2, with a tentative D call TRBD1 (6 bases). Germline loops: CDR1 MDHEN, CDR2 SYDVKM. CDR3 length equals 14 residues. V dropped 5 bases and J dropped 6 bases, with 16 bases sitting between them.

The rearrangement links TRBV19 to TRBJ1-5; TRBD1 might be the D (5 bases). CDR1 and CDR2 (germline): LNHDA, SQIVND (reference sequence). The V end was cut by 3 bases, the J end by 0 bases, with 9 bases between. There are 15 residues in the CDR3. DNA for the CDR3: TGTGCCAGTAGTATTGGCAGGGATAGCAATCAGCCCCAGCATTTT. Protein product: CASSIGRDSNQPQHF.

This chain links TRBV6-1 with TRBJ2-7; D perhaps matches TRBD1 (7 bases). CDR3 length equals 17 residues. Trimming took off 1 base at V and 3 bases at J, with 19 bases between the two ends. From germline, CDR1 is MNHNS and CDR2 SASEGT. The DNA of the CDR3 is TGTGCCAGCAGTGAAGGTCGGAGGGGGCAAACCTTCTACGAGCAGTACTTC. Residues: CASSEGRRGQTFYEQYF.

The chain has TRBV5-6 and TRBJ2-1; D might be TRBD2 (6 bases). CDR1 is SGHDT, CDR2 YYEEEE, per germline. This CDR3 has 16 residues. Trimming left V 3 bases short and J 0 bases short, with 13 bases between. CDR3 residues: CASSWGGSSSYNEQFF. In nucleotides, the CDR3 is TGTGCCAGCAGCTGGGGAGGCTCGAGCTCCTACAATGAGCAGTTCTTC.

The rearrangement joins TRBV2 to TRBJ1-1, with TRBD1 identical over 7 bases. The V gene end was trimmed by 5 bases and the J gene end by 4 bases; junction bases not matched to a gene: 4. Germline CDR1 reads SNHLY; CDR2 reads FYNNEI. The CDR3 has 13 amino acids. DNA of the CDR3: TGTGCCAGCAGTTGGACAGGTATCACTGAAGCTTTCTTT. This encodes CASSWTGITEAFF.

This clone has a handful of counts. V is TRBV25-1 and J is TRBJ2-5; 10 positions match TRBD2. This CDR3 spans 16 amino acids. Germline-derived CDR1 and CDR2 are MGHDK and SYGVNS. V gave up 3 bases and J gave up 5 bases; unmatched junction bases: 9. The CDR3 loop is CASSDSAGGPGETQYF. CDR3 bases: TGTGCCAGCAGTGATTCAGCGGGAGGGCCAGGGGAGACCCAGTACTTC.

The V call is TRBV5-1, the J call TRBJ2-3; the match to TRBD1 covers 7 bases. Germline-derived CDR1 and CDR2 are SGHRS and YFSETQ. The V and J ends lost 4 bases and 1 base, in that order; junction bases with no gene match: 9. The CDR3 loop spans 16 amino acids. This chain's CDR3 is CASSPGTVPRTDTQYF. CDR3 bases: TGCGCCAGCAGCCCCGGGACAGTCCCTCGCACAGATACGCAGTATTTT.

The V call is TRBV19, the J call TRBJ2-7, with 8 positions matching TRBD1. The trim removed 3 bases at V and 3 bases at J, leaving 4 bases unmatched. CDR3 length: 14 amino acids. Germline V gene sequence: CDR1 LNHDA, CDR2 SQIVND (reference sequence). CDR3: CASSMNTGGYEQYF. DNA of the CDR3: TGTGCCAGTAGTATGAATACAGGGGGCTACGAGCAGTACTTC.

The chain recombines TRBV7-8 with TRBJ1-3; unclear D gene. V was clipped by 5 bases and J by 0 bases, with 8 bases between them. The CDR3 covers 14 residues. The germline V gene encodes CDR1 SGHVS and CDR2 FQNEAQ. As DNA, the CDR3 is TGTGCCAGCAGCCACGGGGACTCTGGAAACACCATATATTTT. Its translation: CASSHGDSGNTIYF.

This clone was recorded many times. V and J are TRBV5-6 and TRBJ2-3, with 8 bases fitting TRBD1. Losses at the gene ends were 3 bases for V and 1 base for J; bases not matched to a gene: 4. Germline V gives CDR1 SGHDT, CDR2 YYEEEE. This CDR3 is 15 amino acids long. CDR3 in amino acids: CASSSGQVGTDTQYF. CDR3 DNA sequence: TGTGCCAGCAGCTCGGGACAGGTTGGCACAGATACGCAGTATTTT.

The chain couples TRBV5-1 to TRBJ2-2, with 7 bases matching TRBD1. The V and J ends lost 5 bases and 2 bases, in that order; junction bases with no gene match: 6. The CDR3 totals 15 residues. CDR1 and CDR2 (germline): SGHRS, YFSETQ. The DNA of the CDR3 is TGCGCCAGCAGGAAAACAGGGGTAAACACCGGGGAGCTGTTTTTT. Its translation is CASRKTGVNTGELFF.

The V and J genes are TRBV6-6 and TRBJ1-5, with 7 bases matching TRBD1. Trimming cost V 0 bases and J 7 bases; bases outside gene matches: 6. This CDR3 has 15 amino acids. CDR1 is MNHNY, CDR2 SVGAGI, per germline (reference sequence). CDR3 bases: TGTGCCAGCAGTTACTCGAGAGCAGGGGGACAGCCCCAGCATTTT. This codes for CASSYSRAGGQPQHF.

V usage is TRBV7-2 and J usage is TRBJ1-1, with TRBD1 matching 7 bases. CDR1 is SGHTA and CDR2 is FQGNSA in the germline V gene. This CDR3 has 14 amino acids. The junction had 2 bases not matched to a gene; V was cut back by 0 bases and J by 4 bases. CDR3 nucleotide sequence: TGTGCCAGCAGCTTAGCTGGGACAGCCACTGAAGCTTTCTTT. Translation: CASSLAGTATEAFF.

This clone was detected a few times. V is TRBV11-3 and J is TRBJ2-2; TRBD2 matches at 9 bases. The CDR3 runs 15 residues. With V trimmed by 5 bases and J by 1 base, 2 bases remained unmatched. Germline assignment: CDR1 SGHNT and CDR2 YENEEA. The CDR3: CASSRSGGNTGELFF. CDR3 DNA sequence: TGTGCCAGCAGCCGTAGCGGGGGGAACACCGGGGAGCTGTTTTTT.